This T cell receptor (beta chain) was observed in a study of early T cells in non-severe SARS-CoV-2 infection. The study, taken as a whole, reports: Using VDJdb, the matching emphasized anti-spike CD8 responses while missing private and CD4 specificities.

Individual cDNA molecules carried attached unique molecular identifiers. TCRdb redid the calling of the 5' RACE reads with MiXCR, one entry per CDR3 protein. The repertoire holds 20,000 to 30,000 distinct CDR3 sequences, with roughly 4.5% as singletons. This clonotype was recorded many times. Its cognate antigen is unknown. V was shortened by 3 bases and J by 1 base, with 15 bases between the two germline ends. The CDR3 has 17 residues. The sample comprised whole blood. This chain uses TRBV12-3 or TRBV12-4 with TRBJ2-2; maybe TRBD2 (5 bases). The sequence was obtained from an adult who was a healthcare worker with PCR-confirmed SARS-CoV-2 infection or an uninfected control (not recorded which). The CDR3 DNA reads as TGTGCCAGCAGTTTCCTGGGCAGGCGGGTGAACACCGGGGAGCTGTTTTTT. It translates to CASSFLGRRVNTGELFF.